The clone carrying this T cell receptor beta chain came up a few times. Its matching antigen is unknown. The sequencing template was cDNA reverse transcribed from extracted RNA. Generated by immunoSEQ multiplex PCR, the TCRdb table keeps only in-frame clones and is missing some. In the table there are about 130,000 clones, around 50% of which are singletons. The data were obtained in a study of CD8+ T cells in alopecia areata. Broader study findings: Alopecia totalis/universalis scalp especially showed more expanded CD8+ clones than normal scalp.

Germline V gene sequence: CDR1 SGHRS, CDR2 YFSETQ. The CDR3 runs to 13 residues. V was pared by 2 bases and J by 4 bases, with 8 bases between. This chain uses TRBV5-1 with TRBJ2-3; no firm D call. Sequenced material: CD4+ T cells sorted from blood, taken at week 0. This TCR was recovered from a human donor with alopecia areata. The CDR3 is CASSFTESDTQYF. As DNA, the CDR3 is TGCGCCAGCAGCTTCACAGAGTCAGATACGCAGTATTTT. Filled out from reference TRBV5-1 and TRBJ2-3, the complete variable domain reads KAGVTQTPRYLIKTRGQQVTLSCSPISGHRSVSWYQQTPGQGLQFLFEYFSETQRNKGNFPGRFSGRQFSNSRSEMNVSTLELGDSALYLCASSFTESDTQYFGPGTRLTVL.